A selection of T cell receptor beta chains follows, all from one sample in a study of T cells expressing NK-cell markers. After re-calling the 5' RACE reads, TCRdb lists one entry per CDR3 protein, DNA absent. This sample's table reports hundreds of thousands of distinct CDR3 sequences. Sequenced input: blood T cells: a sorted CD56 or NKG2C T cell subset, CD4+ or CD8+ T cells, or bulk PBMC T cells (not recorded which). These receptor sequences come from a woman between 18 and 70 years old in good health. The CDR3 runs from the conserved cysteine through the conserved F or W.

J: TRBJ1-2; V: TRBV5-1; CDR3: CASTDPGQLGGHTF
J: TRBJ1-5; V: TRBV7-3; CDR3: CASSFPNQPQHF
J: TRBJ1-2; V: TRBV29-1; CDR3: CSVLTTGQGSYGYTF
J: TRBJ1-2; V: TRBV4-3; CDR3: CASSQEGQANYGYTF
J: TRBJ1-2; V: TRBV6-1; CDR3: CASRLTVDYGYTF
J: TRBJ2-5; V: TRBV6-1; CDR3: CASSPAVSGGKETQYF
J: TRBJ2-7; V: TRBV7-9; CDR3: CASSSKDRWHYEQYF
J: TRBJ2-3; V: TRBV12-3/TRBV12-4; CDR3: CASSFGISTDTQYF
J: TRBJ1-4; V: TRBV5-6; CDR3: CASSLQGSTNEKLFF
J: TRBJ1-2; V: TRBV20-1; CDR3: CSARSPGGGSNYGYTF
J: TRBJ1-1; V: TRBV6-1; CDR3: CASSEEVLGVRGTEAFF
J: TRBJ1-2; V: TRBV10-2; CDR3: CASSEFQGPLTF
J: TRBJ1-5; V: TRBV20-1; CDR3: CSAIRGEVGQPQHF
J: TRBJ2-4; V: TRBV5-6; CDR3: CASSLAGGLFGENIQYF